These 29 T cell receptor beta chains came from one sample sequenced in a study of long-term antiretroviral therapy in people with HIV. Version v3.0 of the immunoSEQ assay was performed at survey level. The data were produced by immunoSEQ multiplex PCR, yet TCRdb's version contains in-frame clones alone and is incomplete. The table includes fewer than 25,000 clones, approximately 83% detected once. Sequenced material: unsorted PBMCs, taken 1.2 years after starting antiretroviral therapy. The receptors stem from a man in his forties or fifties with HIV.

This chain connects TRBV15 to TRBJ2-3; tentatively, D is TRBD2 (6 bases). Between the trimmed V and J ends, which lost 4 bases and 0 bases, there was a span of 11 bases. In germline, CDR1 is LNHNV, CDR2 YYDKDF (reference sequence). This CDR3 is 15 amino acids long. CDR3 sequence reads: CATSTGTLSTDTQYF. The CDR3 bases are TGTGCCACCAGCACCGGGACTCTAAGCACAGATACGCAGTATTTT.

This clone was detected only once. The V and J genes are TRBV6-5 and TRBJ1-2; TRBD1 aligns across 11 bases. CDR1 and CDR2 from the germline V gene are MNHEY and SVGAGI. CDR3 length equals 14 residues. V dropped 6 bases and J dropped 4; count of bases not matched to a gene: 4. The CDR3 here is CASRWTGGLYGYTF. The CDR3, as DNA: TGTGCCAGCAGGTGGACAGGGGGCCTCTATGGCTACACCTTC.

The V and J genes are TRBV4-1 and TRBJ1-2, with D possibly TRBD1 on 6 matching bases. The CDR3 is made up of 15 amino acids. Between the trimmed V and J ends, which lost 6 bases and 6 bases, there was a span of 20 bases. Germline V gives CDR1 MGHRA, CDR2 YSYEKL. CDR3 nucleotide sequence: TGCGCCAGCAGTCTAGACTTACTGTCAGGGGATGGCTACACCTTC. Protein sequence: CASSLDLLSGDGYTF.

The chain couples TRBV5-1 to TRBJ2-7; 8 bases map to TRBD2. V trimming: 0 bases; J trimming: 2 bases; junction bases outside the gene matches: 1. The CDR3 spans 14 residues. Germline V gene data show CDR1 as SGHRS and CDR2 as YFSETQ. As DNA, the CDR3 is TGCGCCAGCAGCTTGGGACTAGCGACCTACGAGCAGTACTTC. Residues: CASSLGLATYEQYF.

The chain couples TRBV28 to TRBJ1-2; 8 bases are a match to TRBD1. Germline CDR1 reads MDHEN; CDR2 reads SYDVKM. The CDR3 extends over 15 amino acids. V lost 4 bases, J lost 8 bases, and 12 bases stayed unmatched. The chain's CDR3 is CASSSATGGPQGYTF. DNA of the CDR3: TGTGCCAGCAGTTCAGCTACAGGGGGTCCACAGGGCTACACCTTC.

The chain has TRBV18 and TRBJ2-7; tentatively, D is TRBD1 (5 bases). Deletions cut 4 bases from V and 3 bases from J, with 10 bases between. This CDR3 contains 13 residues. Germline CDR1 and CDR2: KGHSH and LQKENI. The CDR3 loop reads CASSRGRDYEQYF. The CDR3, as DNA: TGTGCCAGCTCACGGGGCAGGGACTACGAGCAGTACTTC.

The chain has TRBV20-1 and TRBJ1-5, with 7 positions matching TRBD1. Losses at the gene ends were 5 bases for V and 7 bases for J; bases not matched to a gene: 2. The CDR3 is 11 amino acids. Looked up from germline, CDR1 is DFQATT and CDR2 is SNEGSKA (reference sequence). The CDR3 sequence: CSAEGGQPQHF. The CDR3 nucleotides are TGCAGTGCTGAAGGGGGCCAGCCCCAGCATTTT.

The sample holds a few counts of this clone. This chain links TRBV7-9 with TRBJ1-1; D gene uncertain. V was trimmed by 3 bases and J by 6 bases, leaving 14 bases between them. The CDR3 loop spans 14 amino acids. Germline loops: CDR1 SEHNR, CDR2 FQNEAQ (reference sequence). CDR3 bases: TGTGCCAGCAGCTTCGGGGAGGGAATGGCTGAAGCTTTCTTT. It specifies CASSFGEGMAEAFF.

There are a few counts of this clone. CDR3 sequence reads: CATSRQTGDHGYTF. CDR3 DNA sequence: TGTGCCACCAGCAGACAGACAGGGGACCATGGCTACACCTTC. The rearrangement links TRBV15 to TRBJ1-2, with TRBD1 identical over 8 bases. Unmatched junction bases numbered 5, after V lost 2 bases and J lost 6 bases. This CDR3 has 14 amino acids. Germline lookup yields CDR1 LNHNV and CDR2 YYDKDF (reference sequence).

The rearrangement links TRBV7-2 to TRBJ2-5; D remains unclear. The J call is uncertain, as TRBJ2-7 better fits the DNA end. Germline lookup yields CDR1 SGHTA and CDR2 FQGNSA. This CDR3 has 15 amino acids. The CDR3, as DNA: TGTGCCAGCAGCCCCGGCGTGCAGGCCTCCTACGAGCAGTACTTC. Translation gives CASSPGVQASYEQYF.

This chain links TRBV5-6 with TRBJ2-5, with a weak D call TRBD1 (6 bases). V dropped 1 base and J dropped 5 bases, with 18 bases sitting between them. This CDR3 region has 16 residues. CDR1 SGHDT and CDR2 YYEEEE come from the germline V gene. In DNA form, the CDR3 reads TGTGCCAGCAGCTTGTATCCTGGGACACTCAAGGAGACCCAGTACTTC. The encoded protein is CASSLYPGTLKETQYF.

This chain uses TRBV6-5 with TRBJ1-2; maybe TRBD1 (6 bases). The germline V gene encodes CDR1 MNHEY and CDR2 SVGAGI. V was shortened by 2 bases and J by 7 bases, with 14 bases between the two germline ends. The CDR3 sequence is 14 residues long. CDR3 in amino acids: CASSYGGPRVGYTF. The CDR3 DNA reads as TGTGCCAGCAGTTACGGGGGCCCCCGGGTTGGCTACACCTTC.

This clone came up once. The chain has TRBV5-1 and TRBJ2-1; tentatively, D is TRBD2 (6 bases). Germline V gene lookup returns CDR1 SGHRS and CDR2 YFSETQ. Trimming stripped 2 bases from V and 4 bases from J, with 10 bases between. The CDR3 length is 14 residues. For the CDR3, the DNA is TGCGCCAGCAGCTTTGGCGGGATTTACAATGAGCAGTTCTTC. Amino acids: CASSFGGIYNEQFF. The complete variable domain, with remaining parts taken from reference TRBV5-1 and TRBJ2-1, reads KAGVTQTPRYLIKTRGQQVTLSCSPISGHRSVSWYQQTPGQGLQFLFEYFSETQRNKGNFPGRFSGRQFSNSRSEMNVSTLELGDSALYLCASSFGGIYNEQFFGPGTRLTVL.

V usage is TRBV28 and J usage is TRBJ2-7, with 10 positions matching TRBD2. V was clipped by 2 bases and J by 6 bases; unmatched bases: 10. The CDR3 loop spans 16 amino acids. Germline V lookup: CDR1 MDHEN, CDR2 SYDVKM. CDR3 in DNA: TGTGCCAGCAGTTTAAGGGGCGTAGCGGGGGGAGTCGAGCAGTACTTC. This sequence encodes CASSLRGVAGGVEQYF. The variable domain in full, completed from reference TRBV28 and TRBJ2-7, reads DVKVTQSSRYLVKRTGEKVFLECVQDMDHENMFWYRQDPGLGLRLIYFSYDVKMKEKGDIPEGYSVSREKKERFSLILESASTNQTSMYLCASSLRGVAGGVEQYFGPGTRLTVT.

The chain is built from TRBV6-5 and TRBJ1-4; the D gene is possibly TRBD1 (5 bases). With 7 bases removed from V and 8 bases from J, the gap between germline ends came to 14 bases. CDR1 is MNHEY, CDR2 SVGAGI, per germline. CDR3 length equals 13 residues. The CDR3 sequence is CASKGESREKLFF. In DNA, the CDR3 is TGTGCCAGCAAAGGGGAGAGTAGGGAAAAACTGTTTTTT.

The gene calls are TRBV27 and TRBJ1-2; TRBD1 agrees at 8 bases. V shed 5 bases, J shed 8 bases, and the junction held 16 bases outside the gene matches. The germline V gene encodes CDR1 MNHEY and CDR2 SMNVEV (reference sequence). CDR3 length equals 16 residues. CDR3 bases: TGTGCCAGCAGTCAACCCGGACAGGGAGTCTCGGGGGGCTACACCTTC. Encoded protein: CASSQPGQGVSGGYTF.

The V gene is TRBV7-9, the J gene TRBJ2-7; a possible D gene is TRBD1 (6 bases). The CDR3 is 15 amino acids. With 4 bases removed from V and 5 bases from J, the gap between germline ends came to 18 bases. CDR1 is SEHNR and CDR2 is FQNEAQ in the germline V gene (reference sequence). This chain's CDR3 is CASSYSTGMIHEQYF. The CDR3 DNA follows: TGTGCCAGCAGCTACTCCACAGGGATGATACACGAGCAGTACTTC.

This clone has more than one count but fewer than ten. J is TRBJ2-1 and V is TRBV9; a weak D match, TRBD1 (6 bases). Germline V CDR1 and CDR2: SGDLS, YYNGEE. The V gene lost 3 bases and the J gene lost 2 bases, with 12 bases spanning the gap. The CDR3 is made up of 15 amino acids. This CDR3 reads CASSGQGNTYNEQFF. CDR3 in DNA: TGTGCCAGCAGCGGTCAGGGGAATACCTACAATGAGCAGTTCTTC.

V usage is TRBV19 and J usage is TRBJ2-2, with D perhaps given as TRBD1 or TRBD2 (6 bases each). The CDR3 contains 15 residues. V was pared by 11 bases and J by 2 bases, with 18 bases between. Germline V CDR1 and CDR2: LNHDA, SQIVND (reference sequence). CDR3 in amino acids: CAASTPGGNTGELFF. CDR3 bases: TGTGCCGCCTCAACCCCCGGGGGCAACACCGGGGAGCTGTTTTTT.

This clone came up once. The CDR3 here is CASSYSGTGSSYEQYF. Written as DNA, the CDR3 is TGTGCCAGCAGTTACTCTGGGACAGGGTCCTCCTACGAGCAGTACTTC. The rearrangement joins TRBV6-5 to TRBJ2-7, with 9 bases matching TRBD1. V trimming: 0 bases; J trimming: 0 bases; junction bases outside the gene matches: 3. The CDR3 sequence is 16 residues long. Germline-derived CDR1 and CDR2 are MNHEY and SVGAGI.

The J gene is TRBJ1-1, the V gene TRBV7-2; 7 nucleotides align to TRBD1. CDR1 and CDR2 (germline): SGHTA, FQGNSA. The CDR3 is 15 residues long. Trimming at V came to 1 base and at J to 1 base, leaving 3 bases not matched to a gene. CDR3 sequence reads: CASSLGRTGNTEAFF. Here the CDR3 DNA reads TGTGCCAGCAGCTTAGGCCGGACAGGGAACACTGAAGCTTTCTTT.

The CDR3 reads CASSLNSYTEAFF. Written as DNA, the CDR3 is TGTGCCAGCAGCTTAAACAGCTACACTGAAGCTTTCTTT. The chain combines TRBV11-3 with TRBJ1-1; D gene ambiguous. The CDR3 is 13 residues long. Deletions cut 2 bases from V and 3 bases from J, with 7 bases between. CDR1 is SGHNT and CDR2 is YENEEA in the germline V gene. The complete variable domain, with remaining parts taken from reference TRBV11-3 and TRBJ1-1, reads EAGVVQSPRYKIIEKKQPVAFWCNPISGHNTLYWYLQNLGQGPELLIRYENEEAVDDSQLPKDRFSAERLKGVDSTLKIQPAELGDSAVYLCASSLNSYTEAFFGQGTRLTVV.

The chain joins TRBV7-2 to TRBJ1-1; no reliable D call. V shed 1 base and J shed 4 bases, with 16 bases lying between them. This CDR3 spans 16 amino acids. Germline V CDR1 and CDR2: SGHTA, FQGNSA. In nucleotides, the CDR3 is TGTGCCAGCAGCTTAGTGGAGGTGGGGTATGGCACTGAAGCTTTCTTT. As protein: CASSLVEVGYGTEAFF. The full variable domain, its missing parts supplied by reference TRBV7-2 and TRBJ1-1, is GAGVSQSPSNKVTEKGKDVELRCDPISGHTALYWYRQSLGQGLEFLIYFQGNSAPDKSGLPSDRFSAERTGGSVSTLTIQRTQQEDSAVYLCASSLVEVGYGTEAFFGQGTRLTVV.

The chain recombines TRBV5-6 with TRBJ2-5; D unclear. V shed 0 bases and J shed 1 base, with 10 bases lying between them. Germline CDR1 SGHDT, CDR2 YYEEEE. The length of the CDR3 is 15 residues. CDR3 residues: CASSLAGGSQETQYF. As DNA, the CDR3 is TGTGCCAGCAGCTTGGCCGGCGGCAGCCAAGAGACCCAGTACTTC.

This clone has more than one count but fewer than ten. This rearrangement joins TRBV16 to TRBJ2-7; the D gene could be TRBD1 or TRBD2 (5 bases each). Germline loops: CDR1 KGHSY, CDR2 FQNENV. V was cut by 0 bases and J by 0 bases, with 9 bases left in between. The CDR3 is 15 amino acids. The CDR3 loop reads CASSQSRGSSYEQYF. CDR3 DNA sequence: TGTGCCAGCAGCCAATCGAGGGGAAGCTCCTACGAGCAGTACTTC.

This clone was picked up one time. The chain has TRBV30 and TRBJ2-7; no clear D. V lost 0 bases, J lost 3 bases, and 6 bases lay in between. The CDR3 contains 12 residues. Per germline, CDR1 GTSNPN and CDR2 SVGIG (reference sequence). The CDR3 is CAWSVWGYEQYF. In nucleotides, the CDR3 is TGTGCCTGGAGTGTCTGGGGCTACGAGCAGTACTTC.

This chain uses TRBV5-1 with TRBJ2-5; D assignment may be TRBD1 or TRBD2 (6 bases each). In germline, CDR1 is SGHRS, CDR2 YFSETQ. The V end was cut by 2 bases, the J end by 5 bases, with 13 bases between. The CDR3 is 14 residues long. CDR3 protein: CASSLKGGRETQYF. The CDR3 DNA follows: TGCGCCAGCAGCTTAAAGGGGGGTCGGGAGACCCAGTACTTC.

The chain joins TRBV7-2 to TRBJ2-7; TRBD2 agrees at 13 bases. CDR1 is SGHTA and CDR2 is FQGNSA in the germline V gene. After removal of 4 bases from V and 4 bases from J, the junction contained 7 bases not matched to a gene. CDR3 length: 16 amino acids. The CDR3 region is CASSSALAGGPYEQYF. The DNA for the CDR3 is TGTGCCAGCAGCTCAGCACTAGCGGGGGGGCCGTACGAGCAGTACTTC.

This clone occurred once. The chain is built from TRBV29-1 and TRBJ2-7, with 9 nucleotides matching TRBD1. The CDR3 spans 13 residues. Germline V gives CDR1 SQVTM, CDR2 ANQGSEA. After removal of 5 bases from V and 3 bases from J, the junction contained 5 bases not matched to a gene. CDR3 sequence (DNA): TGCAGCGTTCTCTTGGACAGGGGCTACGAGCAGTACTTC. Protein sequence: CSVLLDRGYEQYF.